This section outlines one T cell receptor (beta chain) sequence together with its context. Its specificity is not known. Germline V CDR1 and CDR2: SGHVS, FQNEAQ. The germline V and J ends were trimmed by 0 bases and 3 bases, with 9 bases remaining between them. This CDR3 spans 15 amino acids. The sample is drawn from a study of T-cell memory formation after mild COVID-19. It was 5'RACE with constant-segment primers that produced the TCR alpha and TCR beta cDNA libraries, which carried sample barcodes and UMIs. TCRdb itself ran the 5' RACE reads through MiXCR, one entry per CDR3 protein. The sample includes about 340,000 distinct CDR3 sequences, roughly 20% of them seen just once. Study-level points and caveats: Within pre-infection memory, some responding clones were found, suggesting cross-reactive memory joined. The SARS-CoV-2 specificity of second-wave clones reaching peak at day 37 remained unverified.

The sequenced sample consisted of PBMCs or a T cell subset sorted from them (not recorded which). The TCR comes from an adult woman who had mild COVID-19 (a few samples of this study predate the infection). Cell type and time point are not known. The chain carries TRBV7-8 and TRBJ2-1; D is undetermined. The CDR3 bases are TGTGCCAGCAGCTTAGCGCCACGAGGCTACAATGAGCAGTTCTTC. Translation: CASSLAPRGYNEQFF. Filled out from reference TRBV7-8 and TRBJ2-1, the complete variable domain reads GAGVSQSPRYKVAKRGQDVALRCDPISGHVSLFWYQQALGQGPEFLTYFQNEAQLDKSGLPSDRFFAERPEGSVSTLKIQRTQQEDSAVYLCASSLAPRGYNEQFFGPGTRLTVL.